A single T cell receptor (beta chain) is shown here with its context. The data belong to a study of CD8 T cells in Susac syndrome. Bulk CD8+ and CD4+ cells came from magnetic negative isolation; CD8+ TEMRA by FACS. Reverse transcription of about 0.5 to 1 ug RNA used random hexamers. In TCRdb, the immunoSEQ multiplex PCR reads were re-called with MiXCR into one record per CDR3 protein. The sample has hundreds of thousands of distinct CDR3 sequences, around 95% seen once. CDR1 is SGHTA, CDR2 FQGTGA, per germline. V shed 5 bases and J 9 bases; nucleotides not matched to a gene: 9. The length of the CDR3 is 15 residues.

The TCR comes from a human donor with multiple sclerosis. The genes are TRBV7-3 and TRBJ2-1; 11 bases align to TRBD1. Sequenced: CD4+ T cells from PBMCs. In DNA, the CDR3 is TGTGCCAGCAGCCAGGGACAGGGGGGGTTCGGTGAGCAGTTCTTC. Translated: CASSQGQGGFGEQFF.